The next 16 T cell receptor beta chains were all read from a single sample in a study of shared clonotypes between healthy human individuals. The data were produced by immunoSEQ multiplex PCR, yet TCRdb's version contains in-frame clones alone and is incomplete. This table holds roughly 500,000 clones, more than 65% found once. The sample taken for sequencing was PBMCs. Receptor source: a woman in her 40s in good health. Some clones in this sample may be carry-over from other donors' samples.

The V gene is TRBV18, the J gene TRBJ2-7; no clear D. From germline, CDR1 is KGHSH and CDR2 LQKENI. V was clipped by 6 bases and J by 4 bases, with 16 bases between them. This CDR3 is 14 amino acids long. CDR3 sequence: CASSLSTSSYEQYF. The CDR3 DNA is TGTGCCAGCTCCCTTTCGACATCCTCTTACGAGCAGTACTTC.

The V and J genes are TRBV28 and TRBJ1-4; D is unclear. V was trimmed by 5 bases and J by 3 bases, leaving 10 bases between them. CDR3 length equals 14 residues. CDR1 is MDHEN, CDR2 SYDVKM, per germline. The CDR3 region is CASSRFGPNEKLFF. Here the CDR3 DNA reads TGTGCCAGCAGTCGATTCGGTCCTAATGAAAAACTGTTTTTT.

This clone was picked up one time. The chain combines TRBV7-9 with TRBJ2-3; D is possibly TRBD1 (6 bases). V was trimmed by 4 bases and J by 2 bases, leaving 16 bases between them. This CDR3 spans 16 amino acids. CDR1 and CDR2 from the germline V gene are SEHNR and FQNEAQ (reference sequence). This chain's CDR3 is CASSSRGTPPTDTQYF. The CDR3, as DNA: TGTGCCAGCAGCTCAAGGGGGACCCCACCCACAGATACGCAGTATTTT.

This chain joins TRBV4-1 and TRBJ2-5; D remains ambiguous. This CDR3 comprises 15 residues. The V end lost 1 base, the J end lost 4 bases, and 13 bases lay between the germline ends. From germline, CDR1 is MGHRA and CDR2 YSYEKL. The CDR3 DNA reads TGCGCCAGCAGCCAAGGGCGGATCTCCCGAGAGACCCAGTACTTC. It codes for CASSQGRISRETQYF.

V and J are TRBV5-5 and TRBJ2-1; D assignment may be TRBD1 or TRBD2 (5 bases each). V was trimmed by 3 bases and J by 1 base, leaving 11 bases between them. From germline, CDR1 is SGHKS and CDR2 YYEKEE (reference sequence). The CDR3 is 15 amino acids. DNA of the CDR3: TGTGCCAGCAGCTCTAGTGGGGGATCCTACAATGAGCAGTTCTTC. This translates into CASSSSGGSYNEQFF.

For this clone: A junction end diverges from the germline sequence, so it may reflect a read error. The chain employs TRBV27 and TRBJ1-2; unclear D gene. CDR1 MNHEY and CDR2 SMNVEV come from the germline V gene (reference sequence). The CDR3 is 14 amino acids. CDR3 protein: CASSPRESNYGCTF. The CDR3 bases are TGTGCCAGCAGTCCGAGAGAGAGTAACTATGGCTGCACCTTC.

This rearrangement joins TRBV9 to TRBJ2-1, with TRBD2 identical over 9 bases. Losses at the gene ends were 4 bases for V and 2 bases for J; bases not matched to a gene: 4. The CDR3 length is 15 residues. Germline V CDR1 and CDR2: SGDLS, YYNGEE. The CDR3 protein is CASSSASGTYNEQFF. Here the CDR3 DNA reads TGTGCCAGCAGCTCCGCTAGCGGGACCTACAATGAGCAGTTCTTC. Complete variable domain (other parts from reference TRBV9 and TRBJ2-1): DSGVTQTPKHLITATGQRVTLRCSPRSGDLSVYWYQQSLDQGLQFLIQYYNGEERAKGNILERFSAQQFPDLHSELNLSSLELGDSALYFCASSSASGTYNEQFFGPGTRLTVL.

The sample holds one count of this clone. V and J are TRBV6-5 and TRBJ2-7; tentatively, D is TRBD2 (6 bases). The germline V and J ends were trimmed by 6 bases and 3 bases, with 18 bases remaining between them. CDR1 and CDR2 from the germline V gene are MNHEY and SVGAGI. The CDR3 contains 15 residues. CDR3: CASRRLLAANYEQYF. As DNA, the CDR3 is TGTGCCAGCAGGCGACTCTTAGCGGCTAACTACGAGCAGTACTTC.

The chain is built from TRBV7-2 and TRBJ2-1; TRBD2 matches 9 bases. The J segment lost 7 bases and the V segment lost 4 bases, leaving 5 bases of the junction unmatched. Germline V CDR1 and CDR2: SGHTA, FQGNSA. The CDR3 runs to 14 residues. This CDR3 is CASSSTGLANEQFF. The CDR3 DNA reads as TGTGCCAGCAGCTCGACGGGACTAGCAAATGAGCAGTTCTTC. Full variable domain (missing parts from reference TRBV7-2 and TRBJ2-1): GAGVSQSPSNKVTEKGKDVELRCDPISGHTALYWYRQSLGQGLEFLIYFQGNSAPDKSGLPSDRFSAERTGGSVSTLTIQRTQQEDSAVYLCASSSTGLANEQFFGPGTRLTVL.

A few counts support this clone. V is TRBV15 and J is TRBJ2-2, with 11 bases that match TRBD2. The CDR3 loop spans 18 amino acids. Trimming took 1 base from V and 2 from J; bases not matched to a gene: 6. Germline loops: CDR1 LNHNV, CDR2 YYDKDF (reference sequence). The CDR3 DNA reads as TGTGCCACCAGCAGAGTGCATAGCGGGAGGGATAACACCGGGGAGCTGTTTTTT. Translated, it gives CATSRVHSGRDNTGELFF.

As for this clone: An end of the junction does not agree with germline; a read error may underlie this. Written as DNA, the CDR3 is TGTGCCACCAGCAGAGGAGACAGGGGCTACGATGAGCAGTTCTTC. Amino acids: CATSRGDRGYDEQFF. The chain links TRBV15 to TRBJ2-1, with 8 bases aligning to TRBD1. This CDR3 has 15 amino acids. Looked up from germline, CDR1 is LNHNV and CDR2 is YYDKDF (reference sequence). The full variable domain, in which reference TRBV15 and TRBJ2-1 provide the parts outside the CDR3, is DAMVIQNPRYQVTQFGKPVTLSCSQTLNHNVMYWYQQKSSQAPKLLFHYYDKDFNNEADTPDNFQSRRPNTSFCFLDIRSPGLGDTAMYLCATSRGDRGYDEQFFGPGTRLTVL.

This chain links TRBV25-1 with TRBJ2-7; D gene uncertain. The CDR3 contains 14 residues. In germline, CDR1 is MGHDK, CDR2 SYGVNS. V shed 0 bases and J shed 7 bases, with 13 bases lying between them. The CDR3 spells CASSEYPLPGEQYF. As DNA, the CDR3 is TGTGCCAGCAGTGAATACCCACTCCCAGGAGAGCAGTACTTC.

This clone was detected only once. The V gene is TRBV7-2, the J gene TRBJ2-2; maybe TRBD2 (6 bases). Germline lookup yields CDR1 SGHTA and CDR2 FQGNSA. The CDR3 covers 15 residues. V lost 0 bases and J lost 4, with 9 bases in between. The CDR3 DNA reads as TGTGCCAGCAGCTTAGCGCCGACTAGCACCGGGGAGCTGTTTTTT. Encoded protein: CASSLAPTSTGELFF.

This clone turned up a few times. This chain uses TRBV7-9 with TRBJ2-2, with TRBD1 matching over 7 bases. The germline V gene encodes CDR1 SEHNR and CDR2 FQNEAQ (reference sequence). The V and J ends lost 0 bases and 3 bases, in that order; junction bases with no gene match: 4. This CDR3 comprises 16 residues. CDR3 region: CASSLASGQYTGELFF. The CDR3, as DNA: TGTGCCAGCAGCTTAGCGTCGGGACAGTACACCGGGGAGCTGTTTTTT. Together with reference TRBV7-9 and TRBJ2-2, the CDR3 gives the full variable domain: DTGVSQNPRHKITKRGQNVTFRCDPISEHNRLYWYRQTLGQGPEFLTYFQNEAQLEKSRLLSDRFSAERPKGSFSTLEIQRTEQGDSAMYLCASSLASGQYTGELFFGEGSRLTVL.

The chain is built from TRBV5-1 and TRBJ2-2; 8 bases map to TRBD2. The ends lost 0 bases at V and 6 bases at J; junction bases unmatched: 4. The CDR3 has 15 amino acids. Germline CDR1 reads SGHRS; CDR2 reads YFSETQ. Here the CDR3 DNA reads TGCGCCAGCAGCTTGGTAGCGGGAAAGGCCGGGGAGCTGTTTTTT. Translation: CASSLVAGKAGELFF.

The chain couples TRBV7-2 to TRBJ2-3; 12 positions agree with TRBD2. V shed 2 bases and J 3 bases; nucleotides not matched to a gene: 3. In germline, CDR1 is SGHTA, CDR2 FQGNSA. This CDR3 region has 16 residues. The chain's CDR3 is CASSLLAGGPTDTQYF. DNA for the CDR3: TGTGCCAGCAGCTTACTAGCGGGAGGGCCTACAGATACGCAGTATTTT.